One sample yielded the 28 T cell receptor beta chains listed below, sequenced in a study of monozygotic twins with inflammatory bowel disease. Using the 5' RACE reads, TCRdb records one entry per CDR3 protein without DNA. In total, the table holds about 450,000 distinct CDR3 sequences. The specimen sequenced was blood. These receptors were collected from a human donor with ulcerative colitis or Crohn's disease, or a healthy co-twin of an affected twin (not recorded which).

The chain carries TRBV6-1 and TRBJ1-4; TCRdb calls TRBD1, which cannot be checked without DNA. Germline V CDR1 and CDR2: MNHNS, SASEGT. The CDR3 consists of 14 residues. The CDR3 here is CASRRGQGTGKLFF.

The rearrangement uses TRBV29-1 and TRBJ2-2; with no DNA, the TCRdb D assignment of TRBD1 cannot be verified. There are 15 residues in the CDR3. Germline lookup yields CDR1 SQVTM and CDR2 ANQGSEA. CDR3: CSAIQGALNTGELFF.

The V call is TRBV3-1, the J call TRBJ2-3; the D call from TCRdb, TRBD2, cannot be confirmed without DNA. Germline assignment: CDR1 LGHDT and CDR2 YNNKEL (reference sequence). This CDR3 contains 18 residues. CDR3: CASSQDRRDSFGTDTQYF.

The chain carries TRBV6-5 and TRBJ1-1. CDR3 size: 14 residues. Germline CDR1 reads MNHEY; CDR2 reads SVGAGI. This CDR3 is CASSSPAGGGEAFF.

The chain couples TRBV6-1 to TRBJ2-1; TCRdb picks TRBD1, but there is no DNA to check that call. Germline CDR1 is MNHNS and CDR2 is SASEGT. The CDR3 has 15 residues. CDR3 sequence: CASSDRGTSNNEQFF.

J is TRBJ2-3 and V is TRBV5-5. Per germline, CDR1 SGHKS and CDR2 YYEKEE (reference sequence). The CDR3 has 13 residues. CDR3 residues: CASSLPTLGTQYF.

The chain is built from TRBV19 and TRBJ2-1; there is no DNA to check the TCRdb D call of TRBD2. In germline, CDR1 is LNHDA, CDR2 SQIVND (reference sequence). The CDR3 runs 15 residues. The CDR3 sequence is CASSMGGWSYNEQFF. The whole variable domain, filled in from reference TRBV19 and TRBJ2-1, reads DGGITQSPKYLFRKEGQNVTLSCEQNLNHDAMYWYRQDPGQGLRLIYYSQIVNDFQKGDIAEGYSVSREKKESFPLTVTSAQKNPTAFYLCASSMGGWSYNEQFFGPGTRLTVL.

This rearrangement joins TRBV30 to TRBJ1-1; no DNA is available, so the TRBD1 call from TCRdb remains unchecked. The CDR3 extends over 12 amino acids. Per germline, CDR1 GTSNPN and CDR2 SVGIG (reference sequence). The CDR3 here is CAWRAGTEEAFF.

The chain joins TRBV7-2 to TRBJ1-5; the D call from TCRdb, TRBD1, cannot be confirmed without DNA. CDR3 length equals 15 residues. Germline CDR1 is SGHTA and CDR2 is FQGNSA. The CDR3 loop is CASRDGGNSNQPQHF.

The V call is TRBV3-1, the J call TRBJ1-2; TCRdb's D gene call, TRBD1, goes unchecked for lack of DNA. The germline gives CDR1 LGHDT, CDR2 YNNKEL (reference sequence). This CDR3 region has 13 residues. The CDR3 reads CASHKQGIYGYTF.

Here the CDR3 reads CASSLGRGAGYTF. This rearrangement joins TRBV27 to TRBJ1-2; TCRdb indicates TRBD1, and absent DNA this call remains unverified. CDR3 length: 13 residues. Germline CDR1 MNHEY, CDR2 SMNVEV (reference sequence).

The V call is TRBV25-1, the J call TRBJ2-5; TCRdb's D call of TRBD1 is untestable without DNA. Germline CDR1 reads MGHDK; CDR2 reads SYGVNS. This CDR3 comprises 15 residues. CDR3 amino acids: CASSELEGLGETQYF.

V gene TRBV5-1 combines with J gene TRBJ2-2; the D call of TRBD2 rests on TCRdb alone, since no DNA is present to check it. The V gene's germline CDR1 is SGHRS and CDR2 YFSETQ. This CDR3 comprises 18 residues. CDR3 region: CASSPTILAGGPTGELFF.

The chain is built from TRBV10-2 and TRBJ2-3; absent DNA, TCRdb's TRBD2 call cannot be checked. The germline CDR1 and CDR2 sequences are WSHSY and SAAADI. The CDR3 totals 15 residues. CDR3 loop: CASSRGGSVTDTQYF.

The chain couples TRBV20-1 to TRBJ2-5; TCRdb picks TRBD1, but there is no DNA to check that call. Looked up from germline, CDR1 is DFQATT and CDR2 is SNEGSKA (reference sequence). This CDR3 comprises 13 residues. CDR3 amino acids: CSASGQGGETQYF.

The rearrangement uses TRBV6-5 and TRBJ2-4; the TCRdb D gene call, TRBD1, has no DNA to confirm it. Germline CDR1 is MNHEY and CDR2 is SVGAGI. This CDR3 has 16 residues. Here the CDR3 reads CASSYLNRGRGNIQYF.

The gene calls are TRBV25-1 and TRBJ1-4; the D call of TRBD1 rests on TCRdb alone, since no DNA is present to check it. Germline V lookup: CDR1 MGHDK, CDR2 SYGVNS. The CDR3 spans 15 residues. CDR3 amino acids: CASSEYSGQGGKLFF.

V usage is TRBV20-1 and J usage is TRBJ1-2; TCRdb indicates TRBD1, and absent DNA this call remains unverified. This CDR3 has 13 amino acids. Germline lookup yields CDR1 DFQATT and CDR2 SNEGSKA (reference sequence). The CDR3 reads CSARATGWVGYTF.

The V and J genes are TRBV12-3 or TRBV12-4 and TRBJ1-6. The CDR3 has 15 residues. This CDR3 is CASSLGIGWDPPLHF.

V gene TRBV9 combines with J gene TRBJ2-3; absent DNA, TCRdb's TRBD2 call cannot be checked. The CDR3 consists of 16 residues. Per germline, CDR1 SGDLS and CDR2 YYNGEE. CDR3 protein: CASSPRVSGGTDTQYF.

The J gene is TRBJ2-3, the V gene TRBV6-6; no DNA is available, so the TRBD1 call from TCRdb remains unchecked. The CDR3 extends over 14 amino acids. Germline V gene sequence: CDR1 MNHNY, CDR2 SVGAGI (reference sequence). The CDR3 here is CASKEGGLTDTQYF.

The chain is built from TRBV3-1 and TRBJ2-1. CDR1 and CDR2 (germline): LGHDT, YNNKEL (reference sequence). This CDR3 spans 11 amino acids. CDR3 amino acids: CASSQEREQFF.

The V gene is TRBV12-3 or TRBV12-4, the J gene TRBJ2-3; TCRdb designates TRBD2, a call that cannot be tested without DNA. The CDR3 covers 18 residues. CDR3 loop: CASSSPQGSGTVGDTQYF.

The genes are TRBV18 and TRBJ1-2; TCRdb reports TRBD1, a call that lacks DNA to check it against. The germline V gene encodes CDR1 KGHSH and CDR2 LQKENI. This CDR3 has 15 amino acids. CDR3 protein: CASSTTGWGVYGYTF.

The chain links TRBV7-9 to TRBJ2-5; lacking DNA, the TRBD1 call made by TCRdb goes unchecked. CDR1 and CDR2 from the germline V gene are SEHNR and FQNEAQ (reference sequence). This CDR3 has 14 amino acids. CDR3 region: CASSLVPPRETQYF.

The rearrangement links TRBV6-5 to TRBJ2-7. Germline CDR1 and CDR2: MNHEY and SVGAGI. The CDR3 consists of 17 residues. The CDR3 is CASSYSAITGSPYEQYF.

The V gene is TRBV7-2, the J gene TRBJ1-5; TCRdb lists TRBD1, though no DNA is available to test this call. The CDR3 contains 16 residues. Germline V CDR1 and CDR2: SGHTA, FQGNSA. The CDR3 is CASEIQGLLGNQPQHF.

The chain is built from TRBV6-5 and TRBJ2-3; the D gene TCRdb calls, TRBD1, cannot be checked with no DNA. In germline, CDR1 is MNHEY, CDR2 SVGAGI. The CDR3 extends over 13 amino acids. CDR3 sequence: CASRPGGSDTQYF.